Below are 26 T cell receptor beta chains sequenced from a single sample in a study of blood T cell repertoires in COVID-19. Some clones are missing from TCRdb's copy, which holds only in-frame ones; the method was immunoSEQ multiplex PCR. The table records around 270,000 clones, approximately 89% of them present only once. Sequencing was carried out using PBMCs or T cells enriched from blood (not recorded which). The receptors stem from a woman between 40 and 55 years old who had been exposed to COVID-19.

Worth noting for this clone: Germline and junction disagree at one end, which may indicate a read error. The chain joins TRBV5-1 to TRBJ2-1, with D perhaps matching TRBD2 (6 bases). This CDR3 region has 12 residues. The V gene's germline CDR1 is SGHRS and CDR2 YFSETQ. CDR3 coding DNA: TGTGCCAGCAGCTTAGGAGGGGACGAGCAGTTCTTC. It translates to CASSLGGDEQFF.

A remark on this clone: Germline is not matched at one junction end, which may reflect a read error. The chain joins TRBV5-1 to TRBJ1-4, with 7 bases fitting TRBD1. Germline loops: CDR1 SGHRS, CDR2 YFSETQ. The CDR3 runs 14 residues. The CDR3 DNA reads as TGTGCCAGCAGCCGGAGACAGGGAGGTGAAAAACTGTTTTTT. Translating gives CASSRRQGGEKLFF.

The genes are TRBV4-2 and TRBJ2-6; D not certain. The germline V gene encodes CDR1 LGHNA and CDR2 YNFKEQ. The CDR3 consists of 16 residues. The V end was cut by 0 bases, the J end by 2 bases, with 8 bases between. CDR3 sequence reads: CASSQDASAGANVLTF. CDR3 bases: TGTGCCAGCAGCCAAGACGCTTCGGCTGGGGCCAACGTCCTGACTTTC.

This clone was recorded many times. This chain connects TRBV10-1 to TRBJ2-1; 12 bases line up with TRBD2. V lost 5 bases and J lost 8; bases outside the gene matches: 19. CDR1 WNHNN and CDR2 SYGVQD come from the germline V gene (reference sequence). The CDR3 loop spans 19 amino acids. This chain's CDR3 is CASSKLAGGPPPIRDEQFF. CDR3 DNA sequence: TGCGCCAGCAGTAAACTAGCGGGGGGACCGCCCCCAATAAGGGATGAGCAGTTCTTC.

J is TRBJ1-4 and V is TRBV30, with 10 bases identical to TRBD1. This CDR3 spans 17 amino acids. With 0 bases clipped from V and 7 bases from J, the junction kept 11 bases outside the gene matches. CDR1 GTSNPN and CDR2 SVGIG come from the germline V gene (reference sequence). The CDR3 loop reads CAWSVLSLRTGGEKLFF. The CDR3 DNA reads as TGTGCCTGGAGTGTACTGAGTTTGCGGACAGGGGGTGAAAAACTGTTTTTT.

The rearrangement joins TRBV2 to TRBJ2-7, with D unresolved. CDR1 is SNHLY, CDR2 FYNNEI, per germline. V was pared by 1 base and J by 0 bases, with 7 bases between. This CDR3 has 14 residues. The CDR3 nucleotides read TGTGCCAGCAGTGAAGGCATCTACTCCTACGAGCAGTACTTC. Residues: CASSEGIYSYEQYF.

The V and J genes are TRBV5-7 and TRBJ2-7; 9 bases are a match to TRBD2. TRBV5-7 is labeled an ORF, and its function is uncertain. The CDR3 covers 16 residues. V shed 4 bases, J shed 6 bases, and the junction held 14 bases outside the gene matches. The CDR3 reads CASSGSGCGRVAEQYV. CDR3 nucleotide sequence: TGTGCCAGCAGCGGGTCGGGGTGCGGGAGGGTCGCCGAGCAGTACGTC.

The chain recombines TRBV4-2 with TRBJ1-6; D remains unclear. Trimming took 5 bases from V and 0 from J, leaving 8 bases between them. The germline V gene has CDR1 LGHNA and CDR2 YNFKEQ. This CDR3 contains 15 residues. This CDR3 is CASSSGSSYNSPLHF. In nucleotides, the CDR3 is TGTGCCAGCAGCAGCGGGAGCTCCTATAATTCACCCCTCCACTTT.

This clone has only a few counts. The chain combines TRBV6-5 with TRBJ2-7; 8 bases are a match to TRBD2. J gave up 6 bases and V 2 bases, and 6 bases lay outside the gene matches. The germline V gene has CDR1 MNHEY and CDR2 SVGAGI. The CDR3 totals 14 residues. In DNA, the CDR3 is TGTGCCAGCAGTTACGGTAGCGGGGCTCTCGAGCAGTACTTC. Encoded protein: CASSYGSGALEQYF.

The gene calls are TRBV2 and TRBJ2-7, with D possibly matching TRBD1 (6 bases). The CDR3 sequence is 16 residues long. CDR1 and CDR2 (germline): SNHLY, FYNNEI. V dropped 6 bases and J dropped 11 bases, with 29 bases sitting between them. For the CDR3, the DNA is TGTGCCAGCAGAGATAAAATTCAGGGGTTCGGGGCGCAGGAGTACGTC. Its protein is CASRDKIQGFGAQEYV.

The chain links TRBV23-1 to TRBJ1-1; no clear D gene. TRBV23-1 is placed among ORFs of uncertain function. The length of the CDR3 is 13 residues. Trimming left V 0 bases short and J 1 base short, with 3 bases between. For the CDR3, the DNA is TGCGCCAGCAGTCAATCGGCGAACACTGAAGCTTTCTTT. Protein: CASSQSANTEAFF.

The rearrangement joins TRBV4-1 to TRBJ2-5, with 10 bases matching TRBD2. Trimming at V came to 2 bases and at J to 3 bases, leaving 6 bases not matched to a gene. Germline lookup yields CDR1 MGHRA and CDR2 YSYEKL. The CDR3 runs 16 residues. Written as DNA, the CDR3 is TGCGCCAGCAGCCAACCGAGCGGGGGGGGGAAAGAGACCCAGTACTTC. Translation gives CASSQPSGGGKETQYF.

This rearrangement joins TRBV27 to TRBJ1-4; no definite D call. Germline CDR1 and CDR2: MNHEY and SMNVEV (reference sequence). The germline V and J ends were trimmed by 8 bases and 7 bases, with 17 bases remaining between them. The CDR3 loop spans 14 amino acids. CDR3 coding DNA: TGTGCCAGCCGCCGCGGAATGACCGGTGAAAAACTGTTTTTT. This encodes CASRRGMTGEKLFF. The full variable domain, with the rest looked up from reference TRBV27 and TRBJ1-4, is EAQVTQNPRYLITVTGKKLTVTCSQNMNHEYMSWYRQDPGLGLRQIYYSMNVEVTDKGDVPEGYKVSRKEKRNFPLILESPSPNQTSLYFCASRRGMTGEKLFFGSGTQLSVL.

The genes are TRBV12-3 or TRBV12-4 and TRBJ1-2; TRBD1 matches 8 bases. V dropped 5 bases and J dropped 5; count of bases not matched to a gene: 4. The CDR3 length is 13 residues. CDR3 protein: CASSHGQGYGYTF. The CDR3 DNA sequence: TGTGCCAGCAGTCACGGACAGGGTTATGGCTACACCTTC.

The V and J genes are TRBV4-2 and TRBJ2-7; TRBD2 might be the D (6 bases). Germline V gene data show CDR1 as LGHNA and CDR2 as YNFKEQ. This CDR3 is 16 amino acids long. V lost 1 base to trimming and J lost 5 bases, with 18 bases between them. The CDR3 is CASSQAPAGRAHEQYF. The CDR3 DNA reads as TGTGCCAGCAGCCAAGCCCCAGCGGGCAGGGCCCACGAGCAGTACTTC.

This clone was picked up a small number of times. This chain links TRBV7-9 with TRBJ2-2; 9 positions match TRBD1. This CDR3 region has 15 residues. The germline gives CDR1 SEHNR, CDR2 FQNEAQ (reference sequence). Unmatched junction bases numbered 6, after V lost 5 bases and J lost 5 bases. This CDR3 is CASSLQGARTGELFF. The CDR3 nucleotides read TGTGCCAGCAGCCTACAGGGGGCGCGGACCGGGGAGCTGTTTTTT.

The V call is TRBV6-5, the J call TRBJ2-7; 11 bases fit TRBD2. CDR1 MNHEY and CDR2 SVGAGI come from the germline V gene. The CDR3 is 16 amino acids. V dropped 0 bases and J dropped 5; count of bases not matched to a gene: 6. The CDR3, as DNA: TGTGCCAGCAGTTACTCGTCACTAGCGGGAGAGCACGAGCAGTACGTC. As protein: CASSYSSLAGEHEQYV.

The CDR3 protein is CASSSPRENTEAFF. The CDR3 region has the DNA TGTGCCAGCAGTTCGCCGCGTGAGAACACTGAAGCTTTCTTT. The chain recombines TRBV6-5 with TRBJ1-1; D is unclear. V was shortened by 4 bases and J by 1 base, with 10 bases between the two germline ends. The CDR3 extends over 14 amino acids. Looked up from germline, CDR1 is MNHEY and CDR2 is SVGAGI.

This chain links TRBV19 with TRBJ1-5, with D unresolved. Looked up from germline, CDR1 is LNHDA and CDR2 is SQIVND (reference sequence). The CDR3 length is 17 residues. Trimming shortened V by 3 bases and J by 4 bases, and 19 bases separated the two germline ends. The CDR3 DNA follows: TGTGCCAGTAGTATCGTCTTGCAGGAGGTAGGGAATCAGCCCCAGCATTTT. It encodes CASSIVLQEVGNQPQHF.

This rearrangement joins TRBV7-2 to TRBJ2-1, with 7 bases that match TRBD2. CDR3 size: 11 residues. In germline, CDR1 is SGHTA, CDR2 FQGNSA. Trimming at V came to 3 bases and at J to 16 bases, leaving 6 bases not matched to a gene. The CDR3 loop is CASSLSGAPFF. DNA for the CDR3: TGTGCCAGCAGCTTGAGCGGGGCCCCATTCTTC.

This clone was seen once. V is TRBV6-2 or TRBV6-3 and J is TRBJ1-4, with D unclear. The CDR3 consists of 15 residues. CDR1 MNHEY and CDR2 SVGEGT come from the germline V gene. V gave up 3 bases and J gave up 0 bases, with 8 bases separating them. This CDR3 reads CASSYGTATNEKLFF. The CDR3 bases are TGTGCCAGCAGTTATGGAACAGCAACTAATGAAAAACTGTTTTTT.

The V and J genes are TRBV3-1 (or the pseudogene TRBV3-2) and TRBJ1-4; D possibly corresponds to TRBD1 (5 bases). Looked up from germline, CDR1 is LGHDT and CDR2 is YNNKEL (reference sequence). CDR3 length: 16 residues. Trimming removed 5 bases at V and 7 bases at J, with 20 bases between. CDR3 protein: CASSYQKGLGGEKLFF. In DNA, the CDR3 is TGTGCCAGCAGCTACCAGAAGGGGCTGGGGGGTGAAAAACTGTTTTTT.

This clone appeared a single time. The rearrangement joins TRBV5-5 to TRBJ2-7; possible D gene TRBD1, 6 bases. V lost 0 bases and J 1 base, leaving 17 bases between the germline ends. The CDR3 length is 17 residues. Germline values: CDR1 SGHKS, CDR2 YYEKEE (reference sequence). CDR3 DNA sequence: TGTGCCAGCAGCTTGGAATTTTACTTGCAGGGGTCCTACGAGCAGTACTTC. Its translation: CASSLEFYLQGSYEQYF.

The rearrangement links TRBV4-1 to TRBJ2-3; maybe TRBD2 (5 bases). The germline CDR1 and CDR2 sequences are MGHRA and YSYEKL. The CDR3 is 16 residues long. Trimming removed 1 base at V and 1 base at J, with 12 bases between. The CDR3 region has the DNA TGCGCCAGCAGCCAAGGTATTAGCGTACGCACAGATACGCAGTATTTT. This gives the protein CASSQGISVRTDTQYF.

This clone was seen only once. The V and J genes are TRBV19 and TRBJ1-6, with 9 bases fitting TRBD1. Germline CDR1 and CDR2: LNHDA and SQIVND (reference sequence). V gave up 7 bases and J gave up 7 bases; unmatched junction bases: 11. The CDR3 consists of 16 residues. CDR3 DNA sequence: TGTGCCAGTACCCATTCTACAGGGGGCGGAAATTCACCCCTCCACTTT. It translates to CASTHSTGGGNSPLHF.

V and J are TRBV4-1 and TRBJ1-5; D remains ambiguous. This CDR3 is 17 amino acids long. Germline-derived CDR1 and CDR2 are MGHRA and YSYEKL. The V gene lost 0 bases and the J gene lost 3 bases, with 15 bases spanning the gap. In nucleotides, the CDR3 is TGCGCCAGCAGCCAAGATCCTCGAGGTGGACTCAATCAGCCCCAGCATTTT. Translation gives CASSQDPRGGLNQPQHF.